This T cell receptor beta chain was captured in a study of radiation and T cells in renal cell carcinoma. Study information: Nephrectomy followed 15 Gy stereotactic body radiation by 4 weeks.

The CDR3 consists of 14 residues. V shed 6 bases and J 3 bases; nucleotides not matched to a gene: 6. The V gene's germline CDR1 is MNHNS and CDR2 SASEGT. To note about this clone: Its antigen remains unidentified.

Only in-frame clones appear in the TCRdb table, and some are missing; sequencing was by immunoSEQ multiplex PCR. The sample yields some 120,000 clones, 81% seen once. Findings and caveats of the study: Top tumor clonotypes rose in blood 2 weeks post-radiation, then contracted. Baseline intratumoral clonotype presence is unknown without pretreatment biopsies.

Stated time point: blood 2 weeks post-SBRT. As to treatment: 15 Gy SBRT to primary tumor, nephrectomy 4 weeks later. The sequence was obtained from a man aged 50 or older with renal cell carcinoma. The chain joins TRBV6-1 to TRBJ2-7, with 9 bases lining up with TRBD1. This specimen consisted of blood, obtained from a patient whose treatment included radiotherapy and nephrectomy. The CDR3 DNA follows: TGTGCCAGCAGCCTTGGGACAGGGAACTACGAGCAGTACTTC. This codes for CASSLGTGNYEQYF.